This section outlines one TCR beta chain sequence together with its context. The antigen is unknown. The data were produced by immunoSEQ multiplex PCR, yet TCRdb's version contains in-frame clones alone and is incomplete. The table records 4,000 to 5,000 clones, approximately 56% of them present only once. CDR3 length: 18 residues. CDR1 and CDR2 (germline): LGHNT, FRNRAP. With V trimmed by 4 bases and J by 2 bases, 12 bases remained unmatched. The sample originates from a study of coeliac disease. About the research overall: Coeliac patients had newly diagnosed active disease, refractory type I disease, or gluten-free diet control.

Study results and limitations: Active celiac intraepithelial and lamina propria samples had lower TRB and TRG clonality than control samples.

The chain joins TRBV12-5 to TRBJ2-1; TRBD1 agrees at 9 bases. This TCR was sampled from a woman aged 18 to 35 with active celiac disease. Sequencing was performed on intraepithelial lymphocytes from the gut. The CDR3 is CASGSTGTGKRPYNEQFF. CDR3 in DNA: TGTGCTAGTGGTTCGACCGGGACAGGGAAGAGGCCCTACAATGAGCAGTTCTTC.